This TCR beta chain was captured by sequencing in a study of metastatic and nonmetastatic thyroid tumors. Study at large: For malignant and benign thyroid patients, tumor or nodule tissue and blood were the sources whose repertoires were compared.

Original analysis: Using the CDR3 differences seen across clinicopathological groups, the authors built a distant-metastasis classifier for papillary thyroid cancer, which was meant to discriminate distant-metastatic patients. MiXCR reprocessed the PCR reads for TCRdb. These V and J calls originate from TCRdb's pipeline instead of the authors' own analysis. The profile shows around 20,000 clones, about 20% of them singletons. By sample fraction, this clone is medium-sized. Its antigen is as yet unknown. Study conclusions and caveats: Malignant thyroid tumors reportedly had TCR beta diversity that was significantly higher than in benign nodules, in blood and tumor.

V trimming: 1 base; J trimming: 2 bases; junction bases outside the gene matches: 6. CDR1 and CDR2 (germline): DFQATT, SNEGSKA (reference sequence). The CDR3 totals 16 residues. Thyroid surgery had not been preceded by any treatment in any patient. The chain has TRBV20-1 and TRBJ2-7; 12 nucleotides align to TRBD2. Source material: tumor tissue. This TCR was sampled from a female donor with papillary thyroid cancer or a benign thyroid nodule (not recorded which). Some clones in this sample may be carry-over from other donors' samples. CDR3: CSARALAGGWTYEQYF. The CDR3 DNA sequence: TGCAGTGCTAGAGCCCTAGCGGGAGGGTGGACCTACGAGCAGTACTTC.